This TCR beta chain originates from a study of T cell responses to AZD1222 COVID-19 vaccine. Repertoires were generated with immunoSEQ multiplex PCR, while TCRdb's copy carries only in-frame clones and drops some. The sample consists of 150,000 to 200,000 clones, around nine tenths of them appearing once. CDR1 and CDR2 (germline): SNHLY, FYNNEI. The ends were cut back, 5 bases at V and 5 bases at J, with 9 bases in the middle. The CDR3 consists of 12 residues. A remark on this clone: Antigen unknown.

Findings and limits, study-wide: It was only 6 or 7 AZD1222 recipients who were seropositive at baseline.

The sequences come from peripheral blood, collected on day 0 of AZD1222 vaccination. The rearrangement joins TRBV2 to TRBJ1-1; no firm D call. This receptor was taken from an adult in good health. The CDR3 loop reads CASSPQSTEAFF. The CDR3 nucleotides are TGTGCCAGCAGTCCTCAGAGTACTGAAGCTTTCTTT.